The sequence of this T cell receptor beta chain was determined in a study of CD8 T cells in ankylosing spondylitis. Overall study results and limits: Several of the motif variants were reported before in synovial fluid and blood from reactive arthritis.

This clonotype was recorded many times. Its antigen is undetermined. TCRdb redid the calling of the 5' RACE reads with MiXCR, one entry per CDR3 protein. The sample lists more than 150,000 distinct CDR3 sequences; 18% were seen once. The sample comprised blood, either unsorted or a sorted T cell fraction (not recorded which). The receptor's source is a male donor between 5 and 29 years old with ankylosing spondylitis or in good health (not recorded which).

The DNA of the CDR3 is TGCAGCGTTGGGGCGACAGATCAAGAGACCCAGTACTTC. Protein sequence: CSVGATDQETQYF. The chain couples TRBV29-1 to TRBJ2-5, with D possibly TRBD1 on 5 matching bases. The CDR3 has 13 amino acids. CDR1 and CDR2 (germline): SQVTM, ANQGSEA. V dropped 4 bases and J dropped 2 bases, with 11 bases sitting between them.